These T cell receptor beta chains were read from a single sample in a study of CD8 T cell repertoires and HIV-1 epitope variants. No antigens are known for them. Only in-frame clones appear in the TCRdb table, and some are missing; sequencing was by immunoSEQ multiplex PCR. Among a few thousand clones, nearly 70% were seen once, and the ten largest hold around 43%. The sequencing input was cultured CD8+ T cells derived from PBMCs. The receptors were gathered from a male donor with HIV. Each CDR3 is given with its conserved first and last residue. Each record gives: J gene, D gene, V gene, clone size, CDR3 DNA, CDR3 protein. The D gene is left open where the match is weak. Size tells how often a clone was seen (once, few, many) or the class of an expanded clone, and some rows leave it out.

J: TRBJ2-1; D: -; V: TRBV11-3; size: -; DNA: TGTGCCAGCAGCTTAGACGGGTCCGAGCCCTACAATGAGCAGTTCTTC; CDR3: CASSLDGSEPYNEQFF
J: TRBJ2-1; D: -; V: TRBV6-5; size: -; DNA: TGTGCCAGCAGTTACGAGGAAGTGGTCTTGGATGAGCAGTTCTTC; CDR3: CASSYEEVVLDEQFF
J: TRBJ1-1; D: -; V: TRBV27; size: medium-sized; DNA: TGTGCCAGCAGCCCCTCCGACACTTACACTGAAGCTTTCTTT; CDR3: CASSPSDTYTEAFF
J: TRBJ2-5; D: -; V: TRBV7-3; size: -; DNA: TGTGCCAGCGCCCTGTTTGGGGGGCCTTCAGAGACCCAGTACTTC; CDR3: CASALFGGPSETQYF
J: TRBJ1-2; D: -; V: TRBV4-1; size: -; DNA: TGCGCCAGCAGTCCCCGGGAGAATGGAAATGGCTACACCTTC; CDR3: CASSPRENGNGYTF
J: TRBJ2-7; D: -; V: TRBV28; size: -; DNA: TGTGCCAGCAGTTCAGACTCTAGCAACTACGAGCAGTACTTC; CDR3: CASSSDSSNYEQYF
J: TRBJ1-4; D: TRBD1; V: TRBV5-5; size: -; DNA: TGTGCCAGCAGCATCGGACAGGTCGCAACTAATGAAAAACTGTTTTTT; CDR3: CASSIGQVATNEKLFF
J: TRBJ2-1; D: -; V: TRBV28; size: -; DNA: TGTGCCAGCAGTACTGACAGAACTTTCTCCTACAATGAGCAGTTCTTC; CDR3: CASSTDRTFSYNEQFF
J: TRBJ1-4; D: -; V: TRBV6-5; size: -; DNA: TGTGCCAGCAGTTACTTCTCCGATGCGGAAAAACTGTTTTTT; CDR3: CASSYFSDAEKLFF
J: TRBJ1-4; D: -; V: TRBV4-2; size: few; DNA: TGTGCCAGCAGCCAAGGATCACAGGAGGAACTGTTTTTT; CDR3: CASSQGSQEELFF
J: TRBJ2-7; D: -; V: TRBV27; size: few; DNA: TGTGCCAGCAGTATTCCCGGGAGTGGCGAGCAGTACTTC; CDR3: CASSIPGSGEQYF
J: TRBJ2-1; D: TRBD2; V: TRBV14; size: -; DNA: TGTGCCAGCAGCCCTAGGACTAGCGGGGGCTACAATGAGCAGTTCTTC; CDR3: CASSPRTSGGYNEQFF
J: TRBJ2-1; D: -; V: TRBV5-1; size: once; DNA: TGCGCCAGCAGCTTGGGTTCCGCTAGCCGGGGTGAGCAGTTCTTC; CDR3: CASSLGSASRGEQFF
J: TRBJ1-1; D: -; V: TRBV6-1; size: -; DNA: TGTGCCAGCAGTGAAACCCTGGTCACTGAAGCTTTCTTT; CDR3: CASSETLVTEAFF
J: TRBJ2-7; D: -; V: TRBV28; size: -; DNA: TGTGCCAGCAGTTTTGGGCAGGTGAGCTACGAGCAGTACTTC; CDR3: CASSFGQVSYEQYF
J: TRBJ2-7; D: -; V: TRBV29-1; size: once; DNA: TGCAGCGTTGAGCTCGACAGGTCCTACGAGCAGTACTTC; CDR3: CSVELDRSYEQYF
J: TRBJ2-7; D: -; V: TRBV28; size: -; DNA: TGTGCCAGCAGTTTATACGGCTCCTACGAGCAGTACTTC; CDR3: CASSLYGSYEQYF
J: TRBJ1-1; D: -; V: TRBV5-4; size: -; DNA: TGTGCCAGCAGCTTGGTCCCTTTCACTGAAGCTTTCTTT; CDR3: CASSLVPFTEAFF